The sequence of this T cell receptor (beta chain) was determined in a study of response to subunit inactivated influenza vaccine. The V segment lost 5 bases and the J segment 4 bases; nucleotides outside the gene matches: 3. Germline values: CDR1 MGHRA, CDR2 YSYEKL. The CDR3 loop spans 15 amino acids. TCRdb analysed the RT-PCR reads with MiXCR anew, one entry per CDR3 protein. Of around 470,000 distinct CDR3 sequences listed, less than 7.5% are singletons. Findings and limits, study-wide: Authors proposed each seasonal influenza vaccination draws in few new T cells.

As for this clonotype: Its target is unknown.

The sequences come from PBMCs from blood, collected 23 months after vaccination. V usage is TRBV4-1 and J usage is TRBJ2-3, with TRBD2 identical over 13 bases. This receptor was obtained from a man between 50 and 75 years old who received an inactivated influenza vaccine. The CDR3 DNA sequence: TGCGCCAGCAGCAGGACTAGCGGGGGTTCAGATACGCAGTATTTT. Residues: CASSRTSGGSDTQYF.